This TCR beta chain emerged from a study of T cell clonotyping in hematopoietic cell transplantation. Findings and caveats of the study: Recipient TCR diversity dropped after transplant; expanded clonotypes rose from day 30 to 180.

Produced via immunoSEQ multiplex PCR; TCRdb's table is partial and in-frame only. The repertoire holds about 80,000 clones, with approximately 95% as singletons. Specified time point: recipient sample about 28 days before transplant, after cytoreduction. The V and J ends lost 3 bases and 3 bases, in that order; junction bases with no gene match: 10. The CDR3 is 17 amino acids. Germline V lookup: CDR1 MDHEN, CDR2 SYDVKM. Notes on this clone: Its antigen is unknown.

This TCR was recovered from a woman between 45 and 65 years old with acute myeloid leukemia. Some clones in this sample may be carry-over from other donors' samples. Material: peripheral blood mononuclear cells, obtained before stem cell transplant. The genes are TRBV28 and TRBJ1-4; TRBD1 aligns across 7 bases. In DNA, the CDR3 is TGTGCCAGCAGTTTTTCGGGGCAGGGGGTTTCTAATGAAAAACTGTTTTTT. It is translated as CASSFSGQGVSNEKLFF.